The 18 T cell receptor beta chains below were found in one sample sequenced in a study of blood T cell repertoires in COVID-19. This table comes from immunoSEQ multiplex PCR, and its TCRdb copy is limited to in-frame clones, with some not included. The table includes 110,000 to 150,000 clones, approximately 86% detected once. Sequenced sample: peripheral blood. The receptors originated from a human donor in a cohort sampled during active COVID-19.

This clone was seen once. This chain connects TRBV2 to TRBJ2-7, with 9 bases fitting TRBD2. With V trimmed by 3 bases and J by 2 bases, 5 bases remained unmatched. This CDR3 contains 15 residues. CDR1 is SNHLY and CDR2 is FYNNEI in the germline V gene. For the CDR3, the DNA is TGTGCCAGCAGTGAGTCTAGCGGGGACCCCTACGAGCAGTACTTC. Protein sequence: CASSESSGDPYEQYF.

This clone has just one count. The V call is TRBV2, the J call TRBJ2-2; TRBD1 agrees at 7 bases. With V trimmed by 6 bases and J by 9 bases, 7 bases remained unmatched. Per germline, CDR1 SNHLY and CDR2 FYNNEI. The CDR3 spans 13 residues. DNA of the CDR3: TGTGCCAGCAGCGCCGACAGGGCCAGGGAGCTGTTTTTT. Translated, it gives CASSADRARELFF.

The chain has TRBV7-8 and TRBJ2-3, with 7 nucleotides matching TRBD2. V was pared by 5 bases and J by 1 base, with 6 bases of the junction left unmatched. The CDR3 consists of 15 residues. Germline V CDR1 and CDR2: SGHVS, FQNEAQ. DNA of the CDR3: TGTGCCAGCAGCGAGCGTACTAGCGGCACAGATACGCAGTATTTT. This gives the protein CASSERTSGTDTQYF.

This clone was recorded once. The chain joins TRBV27 to TRBJ2-1, with a possible D match to TRBD1 (6 bases). CDR3 length: 16 residues. Germline V gives CDR1 MNHEY, CDR2 SMNVEV (reference sequence). With 8 bases removed from V and 3 bases from J, the gap between germline ends came to 20 bases. CDR3 coding DNA: TGTGCCAGCCATAAGGGGGATACTCCGGGCTACAATGAGCAGTTCTTC. This gives the protein CASHKGDTPGYNEQFF.

The V call is TRBV10-1, the J call TRBJ2-3, with D maybe TRBD1 (6 bases). With 7 bases removed from V and 7 bases from J, the gap between germline ends came to 24 bases. Germline V gene lookup returns CDR1 WNHNN and CDR2 SYGVQD (reference sequence). This CDR3 is built from 16 residues. In nucleotides, the CDR3 is TGCGCCAGCACTCTTGTCTACAGGGACCTCGCGTATACGCAGTATTTT. Translation: CASTLVYRDLAYTQYF.

This clone was picked up a small number of times. CDR3 nucleotides: TGTGCCAGTAGTTCCCGGATCGGGGATACGCAGTATTTT. Its protein product is CASSSRIGDTQYF. The rearrangement links TRBV19 to TRBJ2-3; no clear D. CDR3 size: 13 residues. Looked up from germline, CDR1 is LNHDA and CDR2 is SQIVND (reference sequence). V was clipped by 5 bases and J by 6 bases, with 12 bases between them.

A few counts support this clone. V and J are TRBV5-1 and TRBJ1-1, with D maybe TRBD1 (6 bases). The CDR3 runs 13 residues. Per the germline V gene, CDR1 is SGHRS and CDR2 is YFSETQ. V lost 4 bases to trimming and J lost 1 base, with 8 bases between them. The CDR3 here is CASSQGTNTEAFF. The CDR3 DNA follows: TGCGCCAGCAGCCAGGGGACGAACACTGAAGCTTTCTTT.

The chain has TRBV20-1 and TRBJ2-3; TRBD2 aligns across 9 bases. This CDR3 region has 14 residues. In germline, CDR1 is DFQATT, CDR2 SNEGSKA (reference sequence). V trimming: 3 bases; J trimming: 3 bases; junction bases outside the gene matches: 4. The CDR3 spells CSASPAGGTDTQYF. The CDR3 region has the DNA TGCAGTGCTAGTCCGGCGGGGGGGACAGATACGCAGTATTTT.

This clone has ten or more counts. The chain uses TRBV28 and TRBJ2-7; the D is unclear. V was clipped by 2 bases and J by 2 bases, with 10 bases between them. The V gene's germline CDR1 is MDHEN and CDR2 SYDVKM. The CDR3 is 14 residues long. The DNA for the CDR3 is TGTGCCAGCAGTTTAAGATCAGATGCCTACGAGCAGTACTTC. This translates into CASSLRSDAYEQYF.

CDR3 nucleotide sequence: TGTGCCAGCAGCCACAGGACAGGGGAGGGTGAGCAGTTCTTC. This sequence encodes CASSHRTGEGEQFF. The chain employs TRBV3-1 (or the pseudogene TRBV3-2) and TRBJ2-1; 9 bases fit TRBD1. J gave up 9 bases and V 3 bases, and 6 bases lay outside the gene matches. CDR3 length: 14 residues. Germline lookup yields CDR1 LGHDT and CDR2 YNNKEL (reference sequence).

The chain couples TRBV5-1 to TRBJ1-1; 9 bases fit TRBD1. With 4 bases clipped from V and 4 bases from J, the junction kept 8 bases outside the gene matches. The CDR3 contains 15 residues. Germline V gene data show CDR1 as SGHRS and CDR2 as YFSETQ. CDR3 DNA: TGCGCCAGCAGCCCCCGAAGGGGACAGGGCACTGAAGCTTTCTTT. Amino acid sequence: CASSPRRGQGTEAFF.

This clone was recorded once. The rearrangement links TRBV10-1 to TRBJ2-3; perhaps TRBD1 as D (5 bases). Looked up from germline, CDR1 is WNHNN and CDR2 is SYGVQD (reference sequence). Trimming shortened V by 10 bases and J by 5 bases, and 16 bases separated the two germline ends. The CDR3 length is 13 residues. The CDR3 DNA sequence: TGCGCCACCATCAGGGTAGGCAGAGATACGCAGTATTTT. As protein: CATIRVGRDTQYF.

The chain is built from TRBV6-1 and TRBJ1-5; D gene ambiguous. Germline V gene sequence: CDR1 MNHNS, CDR2 SASEGT. Deletions cut 0 bases from V and 4 bases from J, with 7 bases between. This CDR3 comprises 14 residues. CDR3 nucleotide sequence: TGTGCCAGCAGTGAAGCCCACATAAATCAGCCCCAGCATTTT. The encoded protein is CASSEAHINQPQHF.

The genes are TRBV11-2 and TRBJ1-2, with unresolved D. Germline V gene sequence: CDR1 SGHAT, CDR2 FQNNGV. CDR3 size: 15 residues. The germline V and J ends were trimmed by 7 bases and 4 bases, with 19 bases remaining between them. CDR3 bases: TGTGCCAGCACCCTTAAGGGTGGAGGTTCCTATGGCTACACCTTC. Encoded protein: CASTLKGGGSYGYTF.

This chain links TRBV7-9 with TRBJ2-1; 8 bases align to TRBD2. Germline CDR1 reads SEHNR; CDR2 reads FQNEAQ (reference sequence). The CDR3 has 15 amino acids. The V segment lost 5 bases and the J segment 3 bases; nucleotides outside the gene matches: 6. The CDR3 region has the DNA TGTGCCAGCAGCCCCGGTAGCGGGGTCTACAATGAGCAGTTCTTC. Translating it yields CASSPGSGVYNEQFF. Combining the CDR3 with reference TRBV7-9 and TRBJ2-1 gives the whole variable domain DTGVSQNPRHKITKRGQNVTFRCDPISEHNRLYWYRQTLGQGPEFLTYFQNEAQLEKSRLLSDRFSAERPKGSFSTLEIQRTEQGDSAMYLCASSPGSGVYNEQFFGPGTRLTVL.

The V and J genes are TRBV7-9 and TRBJ1-2; 7 bases map to TRBD1. Looked up from germline, CDR1 is SEHNR and CDR2 is FQNEAQ (reference sequence). The CDR3 covers 14 residues. V lost 4 bases and J lost 0; bases outside the gene matches: 2. CDR3 sequence (DNA): TGTGCCAGCAGCTACACAGGGGCTAACTATGGCTACACCTTC. The encoded protein is CASSYTGANYGYTF.

The chain uses TRBV25-1 and TRBJ1-1; possible D gene TRBD1, 5 bases. The ends were cut back, 1 base at V and 12 bases at J, with 18 bases in the middle. This CDR3 has 14 amino acids. Germline-derived CDR1 and CDR2 are MGHDK and SYGVNS. Here the CDR3 DNA reads TGTGCCAGCAGTGAATCATGGGTGGAGGGGTTAACTTTCTTT. This encodes CASSESWVEGLTFF.

The chain's CDR3 is CATSRPVGDRGFKSGANVLTF. CDR3 coding DNA: TGTGCCACCAGCAGACCCGTGGGGGACAGGGGTTTCAAATCTGGGGCCAACGTCCTGACTTTC. The chain recombines TRBV15 with TRBJ2-6, with 10 bases fitting TRBD1. This CDR3 has 21 residues. Germline loops: CDR1 LNHNV, CDR2 YYDKDF (reference sequence). V lost 2 bases, J lost 1 base, and 14 bases stayed unmatched.